This TCR beta chain appears in the sequencing data of a study of identical twins. Each CDR3 protein is one row after TCRdb ran MiXCR on the 5' RACE reads. The table records more than 600,000 distinct CDR3 sequences, around a sixth of them present only once. CDR3 length: 15 residues. V was clipped by 1 base and J by 4 bases, with 12 bases between them. Germline V gene data show CDR1 as SGHRS and CDR2 as YFSETQ. Details on this clonotype: The antigen is undetermined.

Whole-study findings and limits: While abundant cord blood beta clonotypes carried fewer insertions, memory repertoires showed no such pattern.

The same data also went into a second study, on T cells expressing NK-cell markers. As that report states: According to the study, TCR beta repertoires originated from sorted CD3+CD56+NKG2C+, CD3+CD56+NKG2C- and CD3+CD56-NKG2C+ T cells. Dominant NKG2C+ clonotypes accounted for roughly 1.0-7.5% of CD8+ T cells in six donors. It was still unclear whether expanded NKG2C+ T cell clones were HCMV specific.

This rearrangement joins TRBV5-1 to TRBJ1-3; D remains unclear. The clonotype was recovered from a woman between 18 and 30 years old in good health. The sequenced sample consisted of PBMCs. The CDR3 is CASSLSRRNGNTIYF. Written as DNA, the CDR3 is TGCGCCAGCAGCTTGAGCAGGAGGAACGGAAACACCATATATTTT.